This T cell receptor beta chain was profiled in a study of blood T cells in healthy people across ages (dated by TCRdb to the mid-2010s). Concerning the study at large: In model experiments, template switching captured about one uniquely barcoded TCR beta cDNA molecule for every two T cells. Age-related changes in TCR beta repertoire diversity were measured in the study by deep sequencing normalized with unique cDNA molecular identifiers. The donors were split into four age groups: young (average about 15 years), middle-aged (about 40), aged (approximately 60) and long-lived (about 74). Using the same blood draw, the study looked at two additional independent replicas of 1 million unique cDNA reads for two donors, one aged 18 to 30 and the other aged 80 or older.

General conclusions and limits of the study: As age increased, observed TCR beta diversity per million T cells dropped in a roughly linear way, and a significant reduction was already evident by age 40. The percentage of naive T cells measured by flow cytometry correlated strongly with observed TCR beta diversity. Total diversity estimates from one million sequenced T cells were considered lower bounds and underestimates. Compared with the aged group, the long-lived group had more naive CD4+ T cells, fewer expanded clones and increased TCR diversity, suggesting age selection. Conclusive comparison of naive and antigen-experienced compartments was prevented by the profiling of bulk unsorted PBMCs. Because the CMV infection status of the donors was unknown, age-related changes in expanded clonotypes may potentially have been confounded.

Relative to germline, V is 1 base shorter and J is 3 bases shorter, with 13 bases between their ends. The germline V gene provides CDR1 SGHDN and CDR2 FVKESK. The CDR3 runs 15 amino acids, cysteine and phenylalanine included. CDR3 DNA is the only sequence kept; it has 45 bases, read in frame from the first base. This clonotype was observed a few times. The target of this receptor is not known. Nothing much larger sits one base from this clone, and base qualities are not available. Library construction relied on 5' RACE. Instrument used: Illumina HiSeq 2500. A second PCR of roughly 7 to 12 cycles was run with a J-beta primer mix and a sample-barcoded 5' primer. A template-switch 5' adaptor carrying 12 random nucleotides introduced a unique molecular identifier onto each TCR beta cDNA molecule. At least 2.5 million CDR3-containing paired-end reads were obtained from each sample. First-strand cDNA was synthesized from all RNA with the Mint cDNA synthesis kit, primed by a TRBC-specific oligonucleotide. Following uracil-DNA glycosylase treatment, a first 18-cycle PCR with universal primers M1SS and BC2_uni_R was performed on all cDNA. Per the original workflow: For normalization, 1 million high-quality reads were randomly selected from each sample, with every read carrying a distinct molecular identifier. Instead of being binned into consensus sequences, reads with shared molecular identifiers were discarded. MiTCR, with a Q25 quality threshold and the strictest error-elimination algorithm, was used for CDR3 identification, clonotype clustering and error correction. A nonparametric unseen species model using Euler transformation provided a lower-bound estimate of total TCR beta diversity. The public reads were quality trimmed at Q25 with fastp and then assembled into clones with MiXCR by TCRdb, keeping productive beta chains. Entries are consolidated by CDR3 protein sequence, retaining the most common genes and DNA. Here the V and J calls rest on TCRdb's processing, not on the authors' analysis. Here the sample has around 520,000 distinct CDR3 sequences; about 29% occur a single time. The ten biggest clones cover roughly 3.5% of the sample.

Systemically healthy Caucasian individuals from Russia, over 30 in total and aged about 6 to 90 years, were included as donors. Each donor gave roughly 11 milliliters of peripheral blood, drawn into EDTA-treated Vacutainer tubes. PBMCs were isolated by Ficoll-Paque density-gradient centrifugation, with at least 7 million obtained per sample. Total RNA, at least 6 micrograms per sample, was extracted from PBMCs with Trizol reagent. Naive CD45RAhigh/CD27high T cell percentages were measured by flow cytometry on a PBMC aliquot from every donor. These records were also assigned to another study, of T cells of mothers and their children. As that second paper reports: The donors were nine systemically healthy Caucasian individuals, made up of three mothers and their six children. cDNA synthesis consumed the entire amount of extracted RNA, loaded at approximately 1.6 ug RNA in each 15 ul reaction. In the second PCR, the M1S primer added sample barcodes and 2-4 random nucleotides. Over 8 million TCR beta CDR3 reads came from each mother, compared with around 3 million reads from each child. In both related and unrelated pairs, thymic selection shapes the output of TCR recombination in a similar way, with inherited differences having only a minor effect. Normalized repertoire overlap in related mother-child pairs was always slightly higher than in unrelated mother-child pairs, but the difference was never significant. No persistent microchimeric T cell clones were found, with a detection sensitivity of approximately 110 clones per million clonotypes. In the study, deep NGS was used to compare the TCR beta repertoires of mothers and children, and features distinguishing related mother-child pairs from unrelated individuals were sought. Mothers averaged about 40 +/- 4 years of age and children averaged 11 +/- 4 years. After adapters were ligated using NEBNext reagents, the libraries underwent 100+100 nt paired-end sequencing on an Illumina HiSeq 2000. To prevent cross-contamination, the mother and child libraries were prepared a month apart and were sequenced in separate runs. For each donor, somewhere between about 450,000 and 2,000,000 distinct TCR beta clonotypes were identified. Naive TCR beta clonotypes were estimated from low-frequency clonotypes matched to each donor's FACS-determined naive share, without sorting.

The sample consisted of blood. The sequence came from a boy aged 2 to 10 in good health. Here the chain combines TRBV14 and TRBJ2-7; the best D guess is TRBD1, with 5 bases matching. This receptor has the CDR3 CASSQGTHRVYEQYF. In nucleotides, the sequence is TGTGCCAGCAGCCAAGGGACACACCGGGTCTACGAGCAGTACTTC.